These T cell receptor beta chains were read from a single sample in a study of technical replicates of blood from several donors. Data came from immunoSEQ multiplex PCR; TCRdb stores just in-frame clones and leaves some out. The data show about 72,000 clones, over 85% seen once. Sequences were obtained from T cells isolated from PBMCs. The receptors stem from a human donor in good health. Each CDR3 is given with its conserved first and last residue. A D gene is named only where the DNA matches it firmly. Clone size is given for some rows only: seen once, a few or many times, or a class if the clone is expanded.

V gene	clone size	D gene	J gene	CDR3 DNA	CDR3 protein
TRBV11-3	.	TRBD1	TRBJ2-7	TGTGCCAGCAGCACAGGGGGGACAGGGGGCAAGCAGTACTTC	CASSTGGTGGKQYF
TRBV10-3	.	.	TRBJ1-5	TGTGCCATCAGTGAGTCAGGGGCCGGTACCCAGCCCCAGCATTTT	CAISESGAGTQPQHF
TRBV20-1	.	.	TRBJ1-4	TGCAGTGCTAGCAGGGTGGAAAAACTGTTTTTT	CSASRVEKLFF
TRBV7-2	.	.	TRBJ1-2	TGTGCCAGCAGCTTGCAGGGCTATGGCTACACCTTC	CASSLQGYGYTF
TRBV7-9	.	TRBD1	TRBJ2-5	TGTGCCAGCAGCGACGGGGACAGGGGGCTCGAAGAGACCCAGTACTTC	CASSDGDRGLEETQYF
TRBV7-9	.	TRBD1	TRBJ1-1	TGTGCCAGCAGCCCGGACCCGGGACAGGGGAGGGTTGAAGCTTTCTTT	CASSPDPGQGRVEAFF
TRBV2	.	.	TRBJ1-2	TGTGCCAGCAGTGAACCCAGGGTATATGGCTACACCTTC	CASSEPRVYGYTF
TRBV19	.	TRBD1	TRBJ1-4	TGTGCCAGCCGACAGGGGCGATTTGAAAAACTGTTTTTT	CASRQGRFEKLFF
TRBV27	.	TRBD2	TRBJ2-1	TGTGCCACTCAAGTAGGACTAGCCCCCTACAATGAGCAGTTCTTC	CATQVGLAPYNEQFF
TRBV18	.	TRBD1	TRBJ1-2	TGTGCCAGCTCACCAGAAGTGGACAGGAAGCCTGACTATGGCTACACCTTC	CASSPEVDRKPDYGYTF
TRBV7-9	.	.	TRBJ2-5	TGTGCCAGCAGCTTAGTGTTGGGGGCACGGGAGACCCAGTACTTC	CASSLVLGARETQYF
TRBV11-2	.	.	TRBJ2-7	TGTGCCAGCACTCATGGGGCTAGTCTAAACTACGAGCAGTACTTC	CASTHGASLNYEQYF
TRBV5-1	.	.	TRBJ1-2	TGCGCCAGCAGCTTGGGGCAGTACTATGGCTACACCTTC	CASSLGQYYGYTF
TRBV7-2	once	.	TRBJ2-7	TGTGCCAGCAGCTTAGTTAGACTAGTCGTATCCTACGAGCAGTACTTC	CASSLVRLVVSYEQYF
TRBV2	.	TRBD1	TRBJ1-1	TGTGCCAGCAGGCCCGGGACAGGGGAGGACACTGAAGCTTTCTTT	CASRPGTGEDTEAFF
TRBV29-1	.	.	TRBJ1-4	TGCAGCGTTGAAACCGGTGAAAAACTGTTTTTT	CSVETGEKLFF
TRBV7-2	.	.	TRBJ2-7	TGTGCCAGCAGCTTAGGAGCCTACGAGCAGTACTTC	CASSLGAYEQYF
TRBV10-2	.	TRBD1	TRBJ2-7	TGCGCCAGCAGTGTGTGGACAGGGGATACCGAGCAGTACTTC	CASSVWTGDTEQYF
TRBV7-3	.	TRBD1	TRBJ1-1	TGTGCCAGCAGCCGGGGACAGGGGAACACTGAAGCTTTCTTT	CASSRGQGNTEAFF
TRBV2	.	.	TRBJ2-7	TGTGCCAGTGGACAAAGCGAGCAGTACTTC	CASGQSEQYF
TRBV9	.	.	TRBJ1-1	TGTGCCAGCAGCGTCGATATACGGGGGACTGAAGCTTTCTTT	CASSVDIRGTEAFF
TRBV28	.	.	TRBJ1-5	TGTGCCAGCAGTTTGCGGAGCAATCAGCCCCAGCATTTT	CASSLRSNQPQHF
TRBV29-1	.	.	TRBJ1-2	TGCAGCGTTCACACAGCTAACTATGGCTACACCTTC	CSVHTANYGYTF
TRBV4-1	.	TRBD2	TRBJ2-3	TGCGCCAGCAGCCGCATACTTTATACTAGCGTCTCCACAGATACGCAGTATTTT	CASSRILYTSVSTDTQYF
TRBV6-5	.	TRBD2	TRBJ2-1	TGTGCCAGCAGTTTCCCCGGGACTAACAATGAGCAGTTCTTC	CASSFPGTNNEQFF
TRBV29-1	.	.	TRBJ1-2	TGCAGCGTTGAAAACCCGGACACTCTCTATGGCTACACCTTC	CSVENPDTLYGYTF
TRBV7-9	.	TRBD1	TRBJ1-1	TGTGCCAGCAGCTCGGGACAGTCTTCGATGAACACTGAAGCTTTCTTT	CASSSGQSSMNTEAFF
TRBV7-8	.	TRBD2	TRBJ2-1	TGTGCCAGCAGCTTAGTCGCTAGCGGCAATGAGCAGTTCTTC	CASSLVASGNEQFF
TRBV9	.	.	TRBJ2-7	TGTGCCAGCAGCGTAGGACTGGGCTACGAGCAGTACTTC	CASSVGLGYEQYF
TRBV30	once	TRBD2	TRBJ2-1	TGTGCCTGGATGGACCTAGCGGGAGGGAGCAATGAGCAGTTCTTC	CAWMDLAGGSNEQFF
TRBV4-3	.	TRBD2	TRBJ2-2	TGCGCCAGCAGCCAAGAAACAGCGGGAGAGGCCGGGGAGCTGTTTTTT	CASSQETAGEAGELFF
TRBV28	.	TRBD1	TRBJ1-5	TGTGCCAGCAGTCCCAGGGGGTTTAGCTATCAGCCCCAGCATTTT	CASSPRGFSYQPQHF
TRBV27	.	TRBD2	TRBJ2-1	TGTGCCAGCAGTTTAGGGCAGCGGGGGATCTACAATGAGCAGTTCTTC	CASSLGQRGIYNEQFF
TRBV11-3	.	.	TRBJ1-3	TGTGCCAGCAGCTTAGATAGCAGACCCAACTCTGGAAACACCATATATTTT	CASSLDSRPNSGNTIYF
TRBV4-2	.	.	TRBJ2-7	TGTGCCAGCAGCCAAGAGGTACGGCTAGCATACGAGCAGTACTTC	CASSQEVRLAYEQYF